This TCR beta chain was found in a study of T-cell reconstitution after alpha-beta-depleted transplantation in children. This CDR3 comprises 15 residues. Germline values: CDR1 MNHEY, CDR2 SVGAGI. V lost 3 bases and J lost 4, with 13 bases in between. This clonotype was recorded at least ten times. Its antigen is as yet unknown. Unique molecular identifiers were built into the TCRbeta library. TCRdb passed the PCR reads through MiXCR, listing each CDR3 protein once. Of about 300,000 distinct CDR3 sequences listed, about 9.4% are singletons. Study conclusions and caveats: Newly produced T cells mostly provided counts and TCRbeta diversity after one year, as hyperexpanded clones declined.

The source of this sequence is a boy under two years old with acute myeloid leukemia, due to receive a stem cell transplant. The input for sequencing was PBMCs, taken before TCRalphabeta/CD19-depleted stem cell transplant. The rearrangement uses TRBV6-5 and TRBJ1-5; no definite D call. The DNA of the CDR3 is TGTGCCAGCAGTTATCCGAAGGACCGAAATCAGCCCCAGCATTTT. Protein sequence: CASSYPKDRNQPQHF.